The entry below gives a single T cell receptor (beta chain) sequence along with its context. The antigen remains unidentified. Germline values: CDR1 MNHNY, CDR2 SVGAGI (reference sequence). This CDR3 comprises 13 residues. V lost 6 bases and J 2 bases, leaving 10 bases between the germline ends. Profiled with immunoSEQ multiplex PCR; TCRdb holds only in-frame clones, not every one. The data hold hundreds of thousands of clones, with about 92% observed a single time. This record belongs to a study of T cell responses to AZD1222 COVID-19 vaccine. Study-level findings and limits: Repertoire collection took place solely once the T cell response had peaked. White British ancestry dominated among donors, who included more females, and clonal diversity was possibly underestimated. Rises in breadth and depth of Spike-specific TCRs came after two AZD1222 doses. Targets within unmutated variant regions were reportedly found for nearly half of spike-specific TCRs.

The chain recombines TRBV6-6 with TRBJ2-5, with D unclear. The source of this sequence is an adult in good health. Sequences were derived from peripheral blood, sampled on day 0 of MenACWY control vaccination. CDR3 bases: TGTGCCAGCAGCTCCCTGGGGCAAGAGACCCAGTACTTC. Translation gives CASSSLGQETQYF.